One and the same sample provided the 2 T cell receptor beta chains below, sequenced in a study of OX40 agonist ivuxolimab in advanced cancers. Profiling relied on immunoSEQ multiplex PCR, and the TCRdb table lists in-frame clones only, not all of them. The sample consists of about 44,000 clones, approximately 80% of them appearing once. Sequences were derived from CD4+ or CD8+ T cells sorted from blood, sampled in a trial of the OX40 agonist ivuxolimab. Receptor source: an adult with an advanced solid tumor such as melanoma, head and neck, liver or kidney cancer.

This chain connects TRBV28 to TRBJ2-5; D not resolved. CDR3 length: 18 amino acids. V was clipped by 4 bases and J by 5 bases, with 26 bases between them. CDR1 is MDHEN and CDR2 is SYDVKM in the germline V gene. The DNA of the CDR3 is TGTGCCAGCAGTTCCACGACCGGTCATGGGGTGGTGCGGGAGACCCAGTACTTC. As protein: CASSSTTGHGVVRETQYF.

The V and J genes are TRBV28 and TRBJ2-7; the D is unclear. The CDR3 runs 12 residues. Germline CDR1 and CDR2: MDHEN and SYDVKM. The V and J ends lost 2 bases and 3 bases respectively, with 5 bases between them. CDR3 region: CASSLQSYEQYF. The DNA of the CDR3 is TGTGCCAGCAGTTTACAGAGCTACGAGCAGTACTTC.